Listed below are T cell receptor beta chains from one sample, sequenced in a study of OX40 agonist ivuxolimab in advanced cancers. TCRdb's copy holds only in-frame clones and misses some; the assay was immunoSEQ multiplex PCR. The data show roughly 76,000 clones, about 90% seen once. The specimen was CD4+ or CD8+ T cells sorted from blood, collected in a trial of the OX40 agonist ivuxolimab. These receptors were taken from an adult with an advanced solid tumor such as melanoma, head and neck, liver or kidney cancer. Each CDR3 is given with its conserved first and last residue. The D gene is left open where the match is weak. Some rows mark clone size as missing; the rest say once, few, many or name a class of expanded clone.

clone size: -; J gene: TRBJ2-7; D gene: -; V gene: TRBV27; CDR3 DNA: TGTGCCAGCAGTCTCAGGGGAACCTACGAGCAGTACTTC; CDR3 protein: CASSLRGTYEQYF
clone size: once; J gene: TRBJ2-1; D gene: -; V gene: TRBV19; CDR3 DNA: TGTGCCAGTAGTATGTTTCACCCGAGCTCCTACAATGAGCAGTTCTTC; CDR3 protein: CASSMFHPSSYNEQFF
clone size: -; J gene: TRBJ1-5; D gene: -; V gene: TRBV6-5; CDR3 DNA: TGTGCCAGCAGTAAGGACATTTATCAGCCCCAGCATTTT; CDR3 protein: CASSKDIYQPQHF
clone size: -; J gene: TRBJ1-1; D gene: -; V gene: TRBV9; CDR3 DNA: TGTGCCAGCAGCGTAGACAGTGGGACTGAAGCTTTCTTT; CDR3 protein: CASSVDSGTEAFF
clone size: -; J gene: TRBJ2-3; D gene: TRBD2; V gene: TRBV29-1; CDR3 DNA: TGCAGCGTTAGCGGGACTGTGGTAGATACGCAGTATTTT; CDR3 protein: CSVSGTVVDTQYF
clone size: -; J gene: TRBJ1-1; D gene: -; V gene: TRBV7-6; CDR3 DNA: TGTGCCAGCAGCGACCTCTCGAACACTGAAGCTTTCTTT; CDR3 protein: CASSDLSNTEAFF
clone size: -; J gene: TRBJ2-1; D gene: TRBD1; V gene: TRBV4-3; CDR3 DNA: TGCGCCAGCAGCCAGGACAGGGGCTCCTACAATGAGCAGTTCTTC; CDR3 protein: CASSQDRGSYNEQFF
clone size: -; J gene: TRBJ2-7; D gene: TRBD1; V gene: TRBV28; CDR3 DNA: TGTGCCAGCAGGTGGACAGGGGGCACGTACGAGCAGTACTTC; CDR3 protein: CASRWTGGTYEQYF
clone size: -; J gene: TRBJ2-7; D gene: TRBD2; V gene: TRBV4-1; CDR3 DNA: TGCGCCAACAGCCAAGGGCTAGCGGGACTAATTTACGAGCAGTACTTC; CDR3 protein: CANSQGLAGLIYEQYF
clone size: -; J gene: TRBJ1-6; D gene: -; V gene: TRBV25-1; CDR3 DNA: TGTGCCAGCAGGGGAGGGGGGTCCGGCTATAATTCACCCCTCCACTTT; CDR3 protein: CASRGGGSGYNSPLHF
clone size: -; J gene: TRBJ2-5; D gene: TRBD1; V gene: TRBV7-9; CDR3 DNA: TGTGCCAGCAGCAGTGAACGACAGGGCGAGGGGTACCAAGAGACCCAGTACTTC; CDR3 protein: CASSSERQGEGYQETQYF
clone size: -; J gene: TRBJ2-3; D gene: -; V gene: TRBV27; CDR3 DNA: TGTGCCAGCAGTTTACCGGGCTCGGATACGCAGTATTTT; CDR3 protein: CASSLPGSDTQYF
clone size: -; J gene: TRBJ2-7; D gene: TRBD1; V gene: TRBV27; CDR3 DNA: TGTGCCAGCAGTATTGACCGGGACAGAGCCTACGAGCAGTACTTC; CDR3 protein: CASSIDRDRAYEQYF
clone size: -; J gene: TRBJ2-7; D gene: -; V gene: TRBV2; CDR3 DNA: TGTGCCAGCAGTGATTTCGGCAGGGACACCTACGAGCAGTACTTC; CDR3 protein: CASSDFGRDTYEQYF
clone size: -; J gene: TRBJ2-1; D gene: -; V gene: TRBV5-1; CDR3 DNA: TGCGCCAGCGCCTACTCGATTGCGGGGGCGATCGATGAGCAGTTCTTC; CDR3 protein: CASAYSIAGAIDEQFF
clone size: -; J gene: TRBJ2-2; D gene: TRBD1; V gene: TRBV19; CDR3 DNA: TGTGCCAGTAGTATCGGACAGGGGGGCACCGGGGAGCTGTTTTTT; CDR3 protein: CASSIGQGGTGELFF
clone size: -; J gene: TRBJ2-1; D gene: -; V gene: TRBV4-1; CDR3 DNA: TGCGCCAGCAGCCCTTACGGCAATGAGCAGTTCTTC; CDR3 protein: CASSPYGNEQFF
clone size: -; J gene: TRBJ1-1; D gene: -; V gene: TRBV30; CDR3 DNA: TGTGCCTGGAGTGTAGGGGGAGGCGGAACTGAAGCTTTCTTT; CDR3 protein: CAWSVGGGGTEAFF
clone size: -; J gene: TRBJ2-3; D gene: TRBD2; V gene: TRBV6-1; CDR3 DNA: TGTGCCAGCAGTGAACTGGCGGGGGGGCCTCAAGATACGCAGTATTTT; CDR3 protein: CASSELAGGPQDTQYF
clone size: -; J gene: TRBJ1-6; D gene: TRBD1; V gene: TRBV18; CDR3 DNA: TGTGCCAGCTCACCGGGCAGGGGGGGATCACCCCTCCACTTT; CDR3 protein: CASSPGRGGSPLHF
clone size: -; J gene: TRBJ2-2; D gene: -; V gene: TRBV7-7; CDR3 DNA: TGTGCTAGCAGCTTACTGGTGGTAGGGGACACCGGGGAGCTGTTTTTT; CDR3 protein: CASSLLVVGDTGELFF
clone size: -; J gene: TRBJ1-2; D gene: TRBD1; V gene: TRBV19; CDR3 DNA: TGTGCCAGTAGTATTGGAGGGGGCCTCGCCCTGAACTATGGCTACACCTTC; CDR3 protein: CASSIGGGLALNYGYTF
clone size: -; J gene: TRBJ2-5; D gene: -; V gene: TRBV11-3; CDR3 DNA: TGTGCCAGCAGCCCCAGGGGTCAAGAGACCCAGTACTTC; CDR3 protein: CASSPRGQETQYF
clone size: -; J gene: TRBJ2-1; D gene: TRBD2; V gene: TRBV2; CDR3 DNA: TGTGCCAGCAGTGTAACTAGCGGGGGGACTGACTTCTCCTACAATGAGCAGTTCTTC; CDR3 protein: CASSVTSGGTDFSYNEQFF
clone size: -; J gene: TRBJ2-7; D gene: TRBD1; V gene: TRBV7-3; CDR3 DNA: TGTGCCAGCAGCTTGGGGACAGGGATACAGGAGCAGTACTTC; CDR3 protein: CASSLGTGIQEQYF
clone size: few; J gene: TRBJ1-1; D gene: -; V gene: TRBV18; CDR3 DNA: TGTGCCAGCTCACCAATCGACACAGGGAGGAACACTGAAGCTTTCTTT; CDR3 protein: CASSPIDTGRNTEAFF
clone size: -; J gene: TRBJ2-4; D gene: -; V gene: TRBV4-1; CDR3 DNA: TGCGCCAGCAGCCAATGGGCGGGGGCCAAAAACATTCAGTACTTC; CDR3 protein: CASSQWAGAKNIQYF
clone size: many; J gene: TRBJ2-2; D gene: -; V gene: TRBV9; CDR3 DNA: TGTGCCAGCAGAGGAGACACCGATTCCAACACCGGGGAGCTGTTTTTT; CDR3 protein: CASRGDTDSNTGELFF
clone size: -; J gene: TRBJ1-1; D gene: -; V gene: TRBV28; CDR3 DNA: TGTGCCAGCAGTTTAACAGAAATCACTGAAGCTTTCTTT; CDR3 protein: CASSLTEITEAFF
clone size: -; J gene: TRBJ2-5; D gene: TRBD2; V gene: TRBV6-5; CDR3 DNA: TGTGCCAGCAGTTTCGGGGGGGCCCAAGAGACCCAGTACTTC; CDR3 protein: CASSFGGAQETQYF
clone size: -; J gene: TRBJ1-3; D gene: -; V gene: TRBV5-5; CDR3 DNA: TGTGCCAGCAGCTTCGGGGCCACCTCTGGAAACACCATATATTTT; CDR3 protein: CASSFGATSGNTIYF
clone size: -; J gene: TRBJ2-7; D gene: -; V gene: TRBV6-5; CDR3 DNA: TGTGCCAGCAGTTTCGCAGGGGTTGGCACCTACGAGCAGTACTTC; CDR3 protein: CASSFAGVGTYEQYF
clone size: -; J gene: TRBJ1-4; D gene: -; V gene: TRBV30; CDR3 DNA: TGTGCCTGGAGTGTACTGGCTTATGAAAAACTGTTTTTT; CDR3 protein: CAWSVLAYEKLFF
clone size: once; J gene: TRBJ1-5; D gene: -; V gene: TRBV4-1; CDR3 DNA: TGCGCCAGCAGCCAAGATGTCCAGGGTGGCCAGCCCCAGCATTTT; CDR3 protein: CASSQDVQGGQPQHF
clone size: -; J gene: TRBJ1-4; D gene: -; V gene: TRBV27; CDR3 DNA: TGTGCCAGCAGTTTCCCACCTTATGAAAAACTGTTTTTT; CDR3 protein: CASSFPPYEKLFF
clone size: -; J gene: TRBJ2-7; D gene: -; V gene: TRBV9; CDR3 DNA: TGTGCCAGCAGCGTAGAGGGGTTCTCCTACGAGCAGTACTTC; CDR3 protein: CASSVEGFSYEQYF
clone size: -; J gene: TRBJ2-1; D gene: -; V gene: TRBV7-9; CDR3 DNA: TGTGCCAGCAGCTTCTCCCTAGGGACGTACAATGAGCAGTTCTTC; CDR3 protein: CASSFSLGTYNEQFF
clone size: once; J gene: TRBJ1-2; D gene: -; V gene: TRBV9; CDR3 DNA: TGTGCCAGCAGCGTAGCTGGGGGCGGAAACTATGGCTACACCTTC; CDR3 protein: CASSVAGGGNYGYTF
clone size: -; J gene: TRBJ2-7; D gene: TRBD2; V gene: TRBV29-1; CDR3 DNA: TGCAGCGTTGAAAATATAGCGGGAGAGAACCACGAGCAGTACTTC; CDR3 protein: CSVENIAGENHEQYF
clone size: once; J gene: TRBJ1-1; D gene: -; V gene: TRBV10-3; CDR3 DNA: TGTGCCATCAGTGACAGGGGCCCTGCGAACACTGAAGCTTTCTTT; CDR3 protein: CAISDRGPANTEAFF
clone size: once; J gene: TRBJ1-6; D gene: -; V gene: TRBV7-9; CDR3 DNA: TGTGCCAGCAGCGCGGGGGACACCGTTGCTGACTTT; CDR3 protein: CASSAGDTVADF
clone size: -; J gene: TRBJ2-7; D gene: -; V gene: TRBV7-2; CDR3 DNA: TGTGCCAGCAGCTTAGATCGGGGGCTAATTACCTACGAGCAGTACTTC; CDR3 protein: CASSLDRGLITYEQYF
clone size: -; J gene: TRBJ1-2; D gene: -; V gene: TRBV4-3; CDR3 DNA: TGCGCCAGCAGCCAAGGCACCGGGACAACCAACTATGGCTACACCTTC; CDR3 protein: CASSQGTGTTNYGYTF